This note documents a single T cell receptor (beta chain) sequence. There are a few counts of this clone. No antigen is known for it. No base qualities exist here, and no much larger clone lies one base off it. The data were taken from a study of blood T cell repertoires in COVID-19 (TCRdb year 2020). Some background on the complete study: Samples covering the acute and convalescent phases of COVID-19 were provided by collaborators in the United States, Italy and Spain. The material from the prospective study consisted of cDNA or gDNA derived from T cells, B-cell-depleted T cells, or PBMCs. The dataset comprised deeply sampled blood TCRbeta repertoires from subjects exposed to, actively infected with, or recovered from COVID-19. The repertoires were made available in a free public database intended to serve as a resource for research on the immune response to SARS-CoV-2. Samples were obtained from the ongoing ImmuneRACE study (first 160 participants) and from roughly 1,300 subjects provided by 6 global collaborators. Sample metadata almost always included a de-identified subject ID, COVID-19 status, age in years and sex. HLA class I and class II types, where available, came from metadata supplied by the sample provider rather than from assay-based typing.

Inclusive of the bounding cysteine and phenylalanine, the CDR3 is 13 residues long. This entry keeps only the CDR3 DNA: 39 bases, framed from base 1. Trimming removed 2 bases from V and 7 bases from J; the gene matches leave 2 bases unexplained. Looking up the germline V gene (reference sequence) yields CDR1 SGHNT and CDR2 YYREEE. TCRbeta CDR3 regions were amplified from genomic DNA using the immunoSEQ Assay, a bias-controlled multiplex PCR. For the original study's pipeline: The number of nucleated cells in each sample was estimated from the amplification of reference gene primers within the assay. To quantify the absolute abundance of each unique TCRbeta CDR3 rearrangement, sequence reads were collapsed and filtered. For each sample, productive Simpson clonality was calculated as the square root of Simpson's diversity index across productive rearrangements. This is the immuneACCESS table as TCRdb keeps it, with only in-frame sequences that have V and J called. A part of the clones is gone; compared with another copy, unresolved V genes explain less than half, and the rest is unexplained. V and J calls and clone size are those listed in that table; D and trimming were worked out from the DNA. In all, the sample holds 200,000 to 300,000 clones, and approximately 80% of those were seen once. Roughly 4% of the sample lies in the top ten.

Whole blood was collected in K2EDTA tubes by collaborating institutions according to the institutions' own protocols. For TCRbeta analysis, collaborator samples were shipped as frozen whole blood, as isolated PBMCs, or as DNA extracted from either sample type. Beyond this particular receptor, the publication reports: The amount of clinical and demographic metadata varied by source and participant and was provided uncurated.

The rearrangement joined TRBV5-4 to TRBJ1-5; TRBD1 lines up with 8 middle nucleotides. This TCR came from a man aged 60 to 75 with acute or convalescent COVID-19. Sequencing was carried out using peripheral blood. CDR3 reads: CASSLDRGQPQHF. The bases read TGTGCCAGCAGCTTAGACAGGGGCCAGCCCCAGCATTTT. Extended through the reference TRBV5-4 and TRBJ1-5 proteins, this CDR3 yields the full variable domain: ETGVTQSPTHLIKTRGQQVTLRCSSQSGHNTVSWYQQALGQGPQFIFQYYREEENGRGNFPPRFSGLQFPNYSSELNVNALELDDSALYLCASSLDRGQPQHFGDGTRLSIL.